This T cell receptor beta chain was retrieved from a study of blood T cell repertoires in COVID-19. The overall study: The United States, Italy and Spain provided the acute and convalescent COVID-19 samples.

As handled by the study authors: Estimation of nucleated cell counts was performed using reference gene primer amplification. The data were produced by immunoSEQ multiplex PCR, yet TCRdb's version contains in-frame clones alone and is incomplete. From that table come the V and J calls and clone size; the DNA was used to work out D and trimming. The sample carries 85,000 to 90,000 clones, around 75% recorded once. The germline CDR1 and CDR2 sequences are LGHDT and YNNKEL (reference sequence). V was clipped by 1 base and J by 3 bases; unmatched bases: 7. There are 18 residues in the CDR3. The sequence came from a woman older than 75 with active or convalescent COVID-19. V gene TRBV3-1 (or the pseudogene TRBV3-2) combines with J gene TRBJ2-5; 14 positions agree with TRBD2. The sample comprised peripheral blood. The CDR3 loop reads CASSQGPWTSGGKETQYF. CDR3 bases: TGTGCCAGCAGCCAAGGGCCATGGACTAGCGGGGGGAAAGAGACCCAGTACTTC.